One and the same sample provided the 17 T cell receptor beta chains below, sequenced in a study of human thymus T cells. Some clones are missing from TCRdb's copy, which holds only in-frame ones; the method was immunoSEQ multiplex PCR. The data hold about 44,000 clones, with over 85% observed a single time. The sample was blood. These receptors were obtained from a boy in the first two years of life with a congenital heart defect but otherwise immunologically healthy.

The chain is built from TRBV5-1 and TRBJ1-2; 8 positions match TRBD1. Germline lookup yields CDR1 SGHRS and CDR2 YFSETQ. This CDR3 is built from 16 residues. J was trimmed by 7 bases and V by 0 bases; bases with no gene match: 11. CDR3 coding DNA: TGCGCCAGCAGCTTGGCACCAGGACAGGGAAAGGGTGGCTACACCTTC. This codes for CASSLAPGQGKGGYTF. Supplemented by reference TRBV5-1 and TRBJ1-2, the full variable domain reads KAGVTQTPRYLIKTRGQQVTLSCSPISGHRSVSWYQQTPGQGLQFLFEYFSETQRNKGNFPGRFSGRQFSNSRSEMNVSTLELGDSALYLCASSLAPGQGKGGYTFGSGTRLTVV.

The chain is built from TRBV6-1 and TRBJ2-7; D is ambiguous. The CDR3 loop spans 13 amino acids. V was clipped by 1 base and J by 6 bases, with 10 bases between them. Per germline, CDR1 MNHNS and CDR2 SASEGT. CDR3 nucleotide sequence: TGTGCCAGCAGTGAAGTGAATGAAAGCGAGCAGTACTTC. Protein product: CASSEVNESEQYF.

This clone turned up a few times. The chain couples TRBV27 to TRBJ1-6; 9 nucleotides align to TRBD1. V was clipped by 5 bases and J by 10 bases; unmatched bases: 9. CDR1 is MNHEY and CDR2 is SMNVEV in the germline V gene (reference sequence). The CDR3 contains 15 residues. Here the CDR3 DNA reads TGTGCCAGCAGTGATAGGGACAGGGAGGTATCACCCCTCCACTTT. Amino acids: CASSDRDREVSPLHF.

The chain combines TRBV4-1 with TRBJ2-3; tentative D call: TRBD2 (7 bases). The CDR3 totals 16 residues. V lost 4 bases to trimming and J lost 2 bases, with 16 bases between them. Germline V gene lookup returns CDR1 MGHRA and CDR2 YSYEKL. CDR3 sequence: CASSPRAGAITDTQYF. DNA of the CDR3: TGCGCCAGCAGCCCGCGGGCGGGGGCTATCACAGATACGCAGTATTTT.

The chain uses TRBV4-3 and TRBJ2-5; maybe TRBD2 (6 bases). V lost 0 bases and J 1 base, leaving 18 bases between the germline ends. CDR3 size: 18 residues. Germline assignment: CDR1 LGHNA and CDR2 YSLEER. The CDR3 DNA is TGCGCCAGCAGCCAAGATTGGAATCCGGCGGGGCCCCAAGAGACCCAGTACTTC. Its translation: CASSQDWNPAGPQETQYF.

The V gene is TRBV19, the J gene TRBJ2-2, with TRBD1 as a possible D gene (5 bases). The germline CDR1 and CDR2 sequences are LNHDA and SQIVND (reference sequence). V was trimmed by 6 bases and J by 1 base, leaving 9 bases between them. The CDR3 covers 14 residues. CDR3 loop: CASRGQMNTGELFF. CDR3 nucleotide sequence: TGTGCCAGTAGGGGGCAGATGAACACCGGGGAGCTGTTTTTT.

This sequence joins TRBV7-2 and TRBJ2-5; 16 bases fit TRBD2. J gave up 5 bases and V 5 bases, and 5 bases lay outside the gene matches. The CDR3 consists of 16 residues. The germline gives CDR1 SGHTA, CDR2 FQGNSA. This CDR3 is CASSPGTSGGAETQYF. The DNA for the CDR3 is TGTGCCAGCAGCCCTGGGACTAGCGGGGGGGCGGAGACCCAGTACTTC.

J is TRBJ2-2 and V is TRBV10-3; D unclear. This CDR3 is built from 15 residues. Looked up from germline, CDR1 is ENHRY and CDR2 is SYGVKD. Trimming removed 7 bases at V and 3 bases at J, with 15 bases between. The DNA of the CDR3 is TGTGCCATCAACCCCTCGGGTGGGGACACCGGGGAGCTGTTTTTT. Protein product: CAINPSGGDTGELFF.

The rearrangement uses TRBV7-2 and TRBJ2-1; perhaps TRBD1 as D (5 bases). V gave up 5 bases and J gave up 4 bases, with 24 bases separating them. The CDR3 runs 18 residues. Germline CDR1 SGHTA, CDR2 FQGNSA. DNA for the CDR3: TGTGCCAGCAGCCCGGACCTGGCATCGTGGGGCCCTTACAATGAGCAGTTCTTC. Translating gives CASSPDLASWGPYNEQFF.

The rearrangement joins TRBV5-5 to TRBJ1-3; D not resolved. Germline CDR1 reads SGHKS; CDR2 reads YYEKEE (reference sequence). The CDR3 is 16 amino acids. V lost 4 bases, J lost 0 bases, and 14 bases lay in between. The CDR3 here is CASSALPVGSGNTIYF. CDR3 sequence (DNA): TGTGCCAGCAGCGCCTTACCTGTGGGCTCTGGAAACACCATATATTTT.

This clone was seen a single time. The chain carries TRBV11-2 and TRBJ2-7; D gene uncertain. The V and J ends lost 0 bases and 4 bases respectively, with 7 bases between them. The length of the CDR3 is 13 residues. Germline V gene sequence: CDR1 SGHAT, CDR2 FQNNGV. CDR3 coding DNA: TGTGCCAGCAGCTTAGAATCGTCTTACGAGCAGTACTTC. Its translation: CASSLESSYEQYF.

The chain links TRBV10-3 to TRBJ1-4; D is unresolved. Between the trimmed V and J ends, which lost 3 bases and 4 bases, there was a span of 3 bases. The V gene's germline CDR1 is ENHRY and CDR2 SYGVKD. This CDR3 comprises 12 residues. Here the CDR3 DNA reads TGTGCCATCAGTGAAGGTAATGAAAAACTGTTTTTT. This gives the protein CAISEGNEKLFF.

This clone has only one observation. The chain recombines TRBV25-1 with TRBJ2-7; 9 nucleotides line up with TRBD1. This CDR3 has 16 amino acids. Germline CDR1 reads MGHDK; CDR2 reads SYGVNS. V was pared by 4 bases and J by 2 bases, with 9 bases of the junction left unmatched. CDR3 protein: CASSAPTGTGPYEQYF. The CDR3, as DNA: TGTGCCAGCAGTGCCCCCACCGGGACAGGGCCCTACGAGCAGTACTTC.

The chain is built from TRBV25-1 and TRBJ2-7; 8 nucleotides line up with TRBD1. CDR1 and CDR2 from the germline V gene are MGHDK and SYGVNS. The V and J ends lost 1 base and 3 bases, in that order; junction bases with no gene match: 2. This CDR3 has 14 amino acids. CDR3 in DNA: TGTGCCAGCAGTGAATTCGACAGGGGCTACGAGCAGTACTTC. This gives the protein CASSEFDRGYEQYF.

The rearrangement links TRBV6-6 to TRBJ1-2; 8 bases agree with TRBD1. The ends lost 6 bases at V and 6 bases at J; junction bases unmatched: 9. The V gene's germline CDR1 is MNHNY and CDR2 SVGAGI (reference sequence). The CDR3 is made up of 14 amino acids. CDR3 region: CASSHGQGTHGYTF. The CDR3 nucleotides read TGTGCCAGCAGCCACGGACAGGGTACCCATGGCTACACCTTC.

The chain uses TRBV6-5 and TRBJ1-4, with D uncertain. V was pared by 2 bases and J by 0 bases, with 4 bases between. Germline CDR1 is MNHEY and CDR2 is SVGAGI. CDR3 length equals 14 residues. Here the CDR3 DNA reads TGTGCCAGCAGTTACAGGGCAACTAATGAAAAACTGTTTTTT. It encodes CASSYRATNEKLFF.

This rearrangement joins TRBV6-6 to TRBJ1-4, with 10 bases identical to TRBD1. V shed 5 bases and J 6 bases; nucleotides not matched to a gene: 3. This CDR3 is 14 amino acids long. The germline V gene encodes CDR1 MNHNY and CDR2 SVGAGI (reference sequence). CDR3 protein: CASSRTGGDEKLFF. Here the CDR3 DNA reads TGTGCCAGCAGTCGGACAGGGGGGGATGAAAAACTGTTTTTT.